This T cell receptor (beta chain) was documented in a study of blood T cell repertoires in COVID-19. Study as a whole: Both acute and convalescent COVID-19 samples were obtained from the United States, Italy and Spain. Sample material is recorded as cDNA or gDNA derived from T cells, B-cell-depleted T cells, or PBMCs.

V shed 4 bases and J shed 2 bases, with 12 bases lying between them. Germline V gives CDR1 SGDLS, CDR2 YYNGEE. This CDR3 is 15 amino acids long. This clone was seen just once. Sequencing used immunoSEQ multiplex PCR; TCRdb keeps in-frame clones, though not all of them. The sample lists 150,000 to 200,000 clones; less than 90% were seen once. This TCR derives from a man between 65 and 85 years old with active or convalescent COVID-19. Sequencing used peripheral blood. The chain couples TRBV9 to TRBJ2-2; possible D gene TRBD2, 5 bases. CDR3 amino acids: CASSTERGNTGELFF. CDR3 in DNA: TGTGCCAGCAGCACCGAACGGGGAAACACCGGGGAGCTGTTTTTT.